This T cell receptor (beta chain) was obtained from a study of long-term antiretroviral therapy in people with HIV. Regarding the study as a whole: Before ART, certain clones expanded, and these dominated the repertoire at all time points. Patients on ART gained diversity, which nonetheless stayed below transplant donor controls.

In the case of this clone: The antigen is unknown.

CDR3 length equals 13 residues. Trimming removed 4 bases at V and 5 bases at J, with 12 bases between. CDR1 LNHDA and CDR2 SQIVND come from the germline V gene (reference sequence). The immunoSEQ assay was v3.0, run at survey level. Researchers set sequencing to target 40,000-50,000 T-cell genomes per sample. Assay: immunoSEQ multiplex PCR; the TCRdb copy retains only in-frame clones and omits some. The table lists tens of thousands of clones, about 91% of them singletons. This chain links TRBV19 with TRBJ2-7; no definite D call. The receptor was isolated from a man aged 30-40 years with HIV. The input for sequencing was unsorted PBMCs, taken about 4.5 years after starting antiretroviral therapy. CDR3 coding DNA: TGTGCCAGTAGTACCCTAGGAAGGGACGAGCAGTACTTC. As protein: CASSTLGRDEQYF.